This entry lists 15 T cell receptor beta chains sequenced from one sample in a study of blood T cell repertoires in COVID-19. The repertoire was sequenced with immunoSEQ multiplex PCR; TCRdb's copy has only in-frame clones and lacks some. The data show approximately 260,000 clones, with roughly 80% seen just once and over 3% held by the top ten. The sample consisted of peripheral blood. Receptor source: a woman in her thirties or forties with active or convalescent COVID-19.

Ten or more counts support this clone. The chain recombines TRBV5-1 with TRBJ1-6; D perhaps matches TRBD1 (5 bases). The germline V gene encodes CDR1 SGHRS and CDR2 YFSETQ. The CDR3 length is 16 residues. V was clipped by 4 bases and J by 7 bases, with 18 bases between them. CDR3 DNA: TGCGCCAGCAGCGCCCTCGGGGCGGGAACCAATTCACCCCTCCACTTT. Protein product: CASSALGAGTNSPLHF. The full variable domain, rest sourced from reference TRBV5-1 and TRBJ1-6, is KAGVTQTPRYLIKTRGQQVTLSCSPISGHRSVSWYQQTPGQGLQFLFEYFSETQRNKGNFPGRFSGRQFSNSRSEMNVSTLELGDSALYLCASSALGAGTNSPLHFGNGTRLTVT.

The chain employs TRBV30 and TRBJ1-1, with TRBD1 identical over 7 bases. V was pared by 0 bases and J by 7 bases, with 5 bases of the junction left unmatched. The CDR3 contains 13 residues. Per the germline V gene, CDR1 is GTSNPN and CDR2 is SVGIG (reference sequence). CDR3 DNA sequence: TGTGCCTGGAGTGTACTTGGGACAGATGAAGCTTTCTTT. This encodes CAWSVLGTDEAFF.

The J gene is TRBJ1-1, the V gene TRBV30; 9 bases map to TRBD1. CDR1 and CDR2 from the germline V gene are GTSNPN and SVGIG (reference sequence). J gave up 8 bases and V 0 bases, and 4 bases lay outside the gene matches. The CDR3 spans 13 residues. CDR3 sequence: CAWSVGTGREAFF. CDR3 in DNA: TGTGCCTGGAGTGTGGGGACAGGGAGAGAAGCTTTCTTT.

V gene TRBV7-6 combines with J gene TRBJ1-2, with D possibly TRBD1 on 6 matching bases. The CDR3 runs 12 residues. Germline CDR1 SGHVS, CDR2 FNYEAQ. Deletions cut 3 bases from V and 6 bases from J, with 8 bases between. The CDR3 nucleotides read TGTGCCAGCAGCTTTCCAGGGGATGGCTACACCTTC. Translation: CASSFPGDGYTF.

Only a few counts were recorded for this clone. V gene TRBV7-9 combines with J gene TRBJ1-1; D is perhaps TRBD1 (6 bases). The CDR3 sequence is 15 residues long. CDR1 is SEHNR and CDR2 is FQNEAQ in the germline V gene (reference sequence). Trimming took off 2 bases at V and 1 base at J, with 11 bases between the two ends. CDR3 DNA: TGTGCCAGCAGCTTATTAGGGACACAGAACACTGAAGCTTTCTTT. Its translation is CASSLLGTQNTEAFF. The entire variable domain, with the rest obtained from reference TRBV7-9 and TRBJ1-1, is as follows: DTGVSQNPRHKITKRGQNVTFRCDPISEHNRLYWYRQTLGQGPEFLTYFQNEAQLEKSRLLSDRFSAERPKGSFSTLEIQRTEQGDSAMYLCASSLLGTQNTEAFFGQGTRLTVV.

This clone has a handful of counts. The chain joins TRBV19 to TRBJ2-7; D is undetermined. V was clipped by 1 base and J by 3 bases, with 10 bases between them. Per the germline V gene, CDR1 is LNHDA and CDR2 is SQIVND (reference sequence). The length of the CDR3 is 14 residues. Here the CDR3 DNA reads TGTGCCAGTAGTATAGTTCGCCCCTACTACGAGCAGTACGTC. Encoded protein: CASSIVRPYYEQYV.

V gene TRBV7-3 combines with J gene TRBJ1-1; D ambiguous. The CDR3 covers 13 residues. V was clipped by 2 bases and J by 1 base, with 5 bases between them. Looked up from germline, CDR1 is SGHTA and CDR2 is FQGTGA. The CDR3 sequence: CASSLARNTEAFF. As DNA, the CDR3 is TGTGCCAGCAGCTTAGCGCGGAACACTGAAGCTTTCTTT.

The genes are TRBV2 and TRBJ1-6, with 8 bases matching TRBD1. Looked up from germline, CDR1 is SNHLY and CDR2 is FYNNEI. Losses at the gene ends were 6 bases for V and 5 bases for J; bases not matched to a gene: 6. The CDR3 totals 15 residues. The CDR3 reads CASRLDRVNNSPLHF. The CDR3, as DNA: TGTGCCAGCAGATTGGACAGGGTCAATAATTCACCCCTCCACTTT. Looking up the rest from reference TRBV2 and TRBJ1-6 gives the full variable domain: EPEVTQTPSHQVTQMGQEVILRCVPISNHLYFYWYRQILGQKVEFLVSFYNNEISEKSEIFDDQFSVERPDGSNFTLKIRSTKLEDSAMYFCASRLDRVNNSPLHFGNGTRLTVT.

The sample holds one count of this clone. This rearrangement joins TRBV7-9 to TRBJ1-1; D gene ambiguous. V lost 3 bases, J lost 1 base, and 9 bases lay in between. This CDR3 spans 14 amino acids. Per germline, CDR1 SEHNR and CDR2 FQNEAQ (reference sequence). CDR3 sequence (DNA): TGTGCCAGCAGCTTTGAGGGTCAGAACACTGAAGCTTTCTTT. It encodes CASSFEGQNTEAFF.

The chain links TRBV27 to TRBJ2-5; 13 bases fit TRBD2. Germline CDR1 MNHEY, CDR2 SMNVEV (reference sequence). The J segment lost 4 bases and the V segment lost 5 bases, leaving 10 bases of the junction unmatched. This CDR3 spans 17 amino acids. For the CDR3, the DNA is TGTGCCAGCAGTCGACTCGGGACTAGCGGGGTGGGAGAGACCCAGTACTTC. It specifies CASSRLGTSGVGETQYF.

The rearrangement uses TRBV12-3 or TRBV12-4 and TRBJ1-2; D may be TRBD1 (6 bases). Between the trimmed V and J ends, which lost 6 bases and 4 bases, there was a span of 12 bases. The CDR3 runs to 13 residues. The CDR3 DNA sequence: TGTGCCAGCAGCACGACAGGTCTCTATGGCTACACCTTC. This translates into CASSTTGLYGYTF.

This clone has only one observation. The V call is TRBV7-2, the J call TRBJ1-2; TRBD1 agrees at 8 bases. The V segment lost 2 bases and the J segment 3 bases; nucleotides outside the gene matches: 2. The CDR3 has 14 residues. Germline V gene data show CDR1 as SGHTA and CDR2 as FQGNSA. CDR3 protein: CASSLPGGDYGYTF. In DNA, the CDR3 is TGTGCCAGCAGCTTACCAGGGGGCGACTATGGCTACACCTTC.

The sample holds a few counts of this clone. The sample contains more than one DNA sequence encoding this CDR3. The J gene is TRBJ1-5, the V gene TRBV28; a possible D gene is TRBD1 (6 bases). This CDR3 has 15 residues. Trimming removed 3 bases from V and 0 bases from J, with 9 bases in between. The germline gives CDR1 MDHEN, CDR2 SYDVKM. The CDR3 coding sequence is TGTGCCAGCAGTTTCGGACAGTATAGCAATCAGCCCCAGCATTTT. The encoded protein is CASSFGQYSNQPQHF.

The chain is built from TRBV28 and TRBJ1-1; unclear D gene. The germline CDR1 and CDR2 sequences are MDHEN and SYDVKM. Trimming stripped 5 bases from V and 10 bases from J, with 14 bases between. CDR3 length equals 12 residues. DNA of the CDR3: TGTGCCAGCAGTCCCCGTGCTGGGAGAGCTTTCTTT. This translates into CASSPRAGRAFF.

This clone occurred once. The chain couples TRBV10-3 to TRBJ2-3, with TRBD1 matching over 9 bases. This CDR3 contains 19 residues. The V gene end was trimmed by 0 bases and the J gene end by 2 bases; junction bases not matched to a gene: 12. In germline, CDR1 is ENHRY, CDR2 SYGVKD. CDR3 protein: CAISESTTGTGYYTDTQYF. Here the CDR3 DNA reads TGTGCCATCAGTGAGTCAACAACCGGGACAGGGTATTACACAGATACGCAGTATTTT.